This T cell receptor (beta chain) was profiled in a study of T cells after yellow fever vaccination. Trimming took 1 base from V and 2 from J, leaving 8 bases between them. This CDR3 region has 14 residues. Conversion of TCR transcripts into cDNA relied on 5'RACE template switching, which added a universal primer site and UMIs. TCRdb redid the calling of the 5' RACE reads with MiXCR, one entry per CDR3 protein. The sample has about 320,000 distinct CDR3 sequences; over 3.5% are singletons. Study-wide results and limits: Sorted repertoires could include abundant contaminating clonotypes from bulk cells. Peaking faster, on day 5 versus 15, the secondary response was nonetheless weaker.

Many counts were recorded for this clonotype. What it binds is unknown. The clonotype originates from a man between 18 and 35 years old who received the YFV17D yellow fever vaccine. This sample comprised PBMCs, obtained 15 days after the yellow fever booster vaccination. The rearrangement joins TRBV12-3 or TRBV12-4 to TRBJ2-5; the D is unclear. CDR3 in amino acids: CASSLGMTQETQYF. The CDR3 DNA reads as TGTGCCAGCAGTTTAGGGATGACGCAAGAGACCCAGTACTTC.